Following are 29 T cell receptor beta chains from one sample sequenced in a study of blood T cell repertoires in COVID-19. The method was immunoSEQ multiplex PCR; TCRdb's version includes in-frame clones alone and lacks a portion of them. The sample includes about 120,000 clones, around 88% seen only once; the top ten take approximately 20%. What was sequenced was peripheral blood. These receptors were obtained from a human donor with acute or convalescent COVID-19. The donor label of this sample is uncertain.

This chain links TRBV15 with TRBJ1-6; weak D call: TRBD1 (5 bases). CDR3 length: 18 residues. V gave up 0 bases and J gave up 1 base, with 13 bases separating them. Germline V lookup: CDR1 LNHNV, CDR2 YYDKDF (reference sequence). CDR3 loop: CATSREARVYSYNSPLHF. CDR3 coding DNA: TGTGCCACCAGCAGAGAGGCCAGGGTATATTCCTATAATTCACCCCTCCACTTT. Full variable domain (remainder filled in from reference TRBV15 and TRBJ1-6): DAMVIQNPRYQVTQFGKPVTLSCSQTLNHNVMYWYQQKSSQAPKLLFHYYDKDFNNEADTPDNFQSRRPNTSFCFLDIRSPGLGDTAMYLCATSREARVYSYNSPLHFGNGTRLTVT.

CDR3 in amino acids: CAISLGQGALETQYF. In nucleotides, the CDR3 is TGTGCCATCAGCCTAGGACAGGGGGCTTTAGAGACCCAGTACTTC. The gene calls are TRBV10-3 and TRBJ2-5, with 11 bases fitting TRBD1. Germline CDR1 reads ENHRY; CDR2 reads SYGVKD. The CDR3 totals 15 residues. With 6 bases clipped from V and 4 bases from J, the junction kept 7 bases outside the gene matches.

The chain combines TRBV24-1 with TRBJ2-2; D is uncertain. The V gene lost 4 bases and the J gene lost 4 bases, with 6 bases spanning the gap. The CDR3 length is 13 residues. The V gene's germline CDR1 is KGHDR and CDR2 SFDVKD. The DNA of the CDR3 is TGTGCCACCAGTGACCTTATCACCGGGGAGCTGTTTTTT. Encoded protein: CATSDLITGELFF.

This chain uses TRBV5-1 with TRBJ1-6; TRBD1 matches at 9 bases. This CDR3 region has 17 residues. Germline V lookup: CDR1 SGHRS, CDR2 YFSETQ. Germline trimming cut 1 base from V and 7 bases from J; bases unmatched to any gene: 9. CDR3 nucleotides: TGCGCCAGCAGCTTGAACCCTCCTGGGACAGGGAATTCACCCCTCCACTTT. It is translated as CASSLNPPGTGNSPLHF.

The rearrangement joins TRBV3-1 (or the pseudogene TRBV3-2) to TRBJ2-5; tentatively, D is TRBD2 (6 bases). Germline CDR1 and CDR2: LGHDT and YNNKEL (reference sequence). V shed 6 bases and J shed 3 bases, with 14 bases lying between them. The CDR3 is 14 residues long. Here the CDR3 reads CASSRQGLKETQYF. In DNA, the CDR3 is TGTGCCAGCAGTCGCCAGGGACTTAAAGAGACCCAGTACTTC.

In this sample, this clone turned up a few times. The chain uses TRBV24-1 and TRBJ2-1, with 10 bases identical to TRBD2. Germline assignment: CDR1 KGHDR and CDR2 SFDVKD. This CDR3 has 16 amino acids. The V gene end was trimmed by 0 bases and the J gene end by 9 bases; junction bases not matched to a gene: 7. This CDR3 reads CATSDLEGLAKIEQFF. CDR3 sequence (DNA): TGTGCCACCAGTGATTTGGAGGGACTAGCGAAGATTGAGCAGTTCTTC.

The chain couples TRBV5-5 to TRBJ1-1, with a possible D match to TRBD1 (5 bases). The CDR3 loop spans 15 amino acids. Germline loops: CDR1 SGHKS, CDR2 YYEKEE (reference sequence). Trimming stripped 1 base from V and 0 bases from J, with 10 bases between. For the CDR3, the DNA is TGTGCCAGCAGCTTGAATCTACAGGTGAACACTGAAGCTTTCTTT. Its protein product is CASSLNLQVNTEAFF. The variable domain in full, with the rest retrieved from reference TRBV5-5 and TRBJ1-1, is DAGVTQSPTHLIKTRGQQVTLRCSPISGHKSVSWYQQVLGQGPQFIFQYYEKEERGRGNFPDRFSARQFPNYSSELNVNALLLGDSALYLCASSLNLQVNTEAFFGQGTRLTVV.

The rearrangement uses TRBV5-4 and TRBJ2-7; a possible D gene is TRBD2 (7 bases). V was cut by 7 bases and J by 2 bases, with 16 bases left in between. Per the germline V gene, CDR1 is SGHNT and CDR2 is YYREEE (reference sequence). This CDR3 spans 14 amino acids. CDR3 sequence reads: CASRGAADPYEQYF. DNA of the CDR3: TGTGCCAGCCGGGGGGCGGCTGACCCCTACGAGCAGTACTTC.

This chain connects TRBV4-2 to TRBJ2-1, with D perhaps matching TRBD2 (5 bases). This CDR3 has 13 amino acids. The V gene lost 8 bases and the J gene lost 0 bases, with 8 bases spanning the gap. Per the germline V gene, CDR1 is LGHNA and CDR2 is YNFKEQ. This CDR3 is CASGRDSYNEQFF. For the CDR3, the DNA is TGTGCCAGCGGACGGGACTCCTACAATGAGCAGTTCTTC.

V is TRBV30 and J is TRBJ1-1; TRBD1 aligns across 7 bases. Trimming cost V 1 base and J 2 bases; bases outside gene matches: 10. The CDR3 is 16 residues long. CDR1 is GTSNPN, CDR2 SVGIG, per germline (reference sequence). DNA of the CDR3: TGTGCCTGGAGTGAGGGGGCCTCCGTGGTAAACACTGAAGCTTTCTTT. Translating it yields CAWSEGASVVNTEAFF.

This chain links TRBV3-1 (or the pseudogene TRBV3-2) with TRBJ2-7; TRBD2 matches 11 bases. The CDR3 covers 16 residues. J was trimmed by 0 bases and V by 5 bases; bases with no gene match: 6. CDR1 and CDR2 from the germline V gene are LGHDT and YNNKEL (reference sequence). DNA for the CDR3: TGTGCCAGCAGCTTCCGACTAGCGGGGTCCTCCTACGAGCAGTACTTC. Its translation is CASSFRLAGSSYEQYF.

This clone was found a few times. The chain carries TRBV28 and TRBJ2-1; TRBD2 agrees at 7 bases. Germline CDR1 and CDR2: MDHEN and SYDVKM. CDR3 length: 14 residues. V dropped 4 bases and J dropped 7; count of bases not matched to a gene: 7. CDR3 bases: TGTGCCAGCAGTTCCCGACTAGCAAATAATGAGCAGTTCTTC. Translating gives CASSSRLANNEQFF.

The chain links TRBV5-5 to TRBJ2-7; TRBD1 might be the D (5 bases). This CDR3 has 16 residues. Trimming took off 0 bases at V and 3 bases at J, with 16 bases between the two ends. Germline values: CDR1 SGHKS, CDR2 YYEKEE (reference sequence). The CDR3 DNA reads as TGTGCCAGCAGCTTGGGGGTAGACAGACGACTCTACGAGCAGTACTTC. This translates into CASSLGVDRRLYEQYF.

CDR3 sequence (DNA): TGTGCCAGCAGTCATTCAAGGGACAGGGTAATAGGAGGTACTGAAGCTTTCTTT. This encodes CASSHSRDRVIGGTEAFF. The rearrangement uses TRBV14 and TRBJ1-1; 9 positions agree with TRBD1. The germline gives CDR1 SGHDN, CDR2 FVKESK. This CDR3 region has 18 residues. The J segment lost 5 bases and the V segment lost 6 bases, leaving 19 bases of the junction unmatched.

The chain has TRBV9 and TRBJ2-1; D may be TRBD2 (6 bases). The CDR3 extends over 13 amino acids. V was cut by 3 bases and J by 6 bases, with 10 bases left in between. Germline assignment: CDR1 SGDLS and CDR2 YYNGEE. CDR3 residues: CASSAGTVNEQFF. The CDR3 coding sequence is TGTGCCAGCAGCGCAGGGACTGTCAATGAGCAGTTCTTC. The full variable domain, rest sourced from reference TRBV9 and TRBJ2-1, is DSGVTQTPKHLITATGQRVTLRCSPRSGDLSVYWYQQSLDQGLQFLIQYYNGEERAKGNILERFSAQQFPDLHSELNLSSLELGDSALYFCASSAGTVNEQFFGPGTRLTVL.

The chain is built from TRBV6-6 and TRBJ2-3, with 7 bases fitting TRBD2. Germline V gene sequence: CDR1 MNHNY, CDR2 SVGAGI (reference sequence). The CDR3 contains 13 residues. Trimming removed 6 bases from V and 5 bases from J; junction bases left unmatched: 5. Here the CDR3 DNA reads TGTGCCAGCAGGGGCGGGGGTGGAGATACGCAGTATTTT. Its protein product is CASRGGGGDTQYF.

This clone came up a few times. This chain links TRBV3-1 (or the pseudogene TRBV3-2) with TRBJ1-2, with D perhaps TRBD1 (6 bases). The CDR3 runs to 15 residues. Germline CDR1 reads LGHDT; CDR2 reads YNNKEL (reference sequence). The germline V and J ends were trimmed by 0 bases and 5 bases, with 13 bases remaining between them. The CDR3 sequence: CASSQEGGRWYGYTF. The DNA of the CDR3 is TGTGCCAGCAGCCAAGAGGGGGGGCGGTGGTATGGCTACACCTTC.

V gene TRBV2 combines with J gene TRBJ2-7, with TRBD1 matching 9 bases. Germline assignment: CDR1 SNHLY and CDR2 FYNNEI. The CDR3 length is 15 residues. The V gene end was trimmed by 7 bases and the J gene end by 5 bases; junction bases not matched to a gene: 12. The DNA of the CDR3 is TGTGCCAGCACTGAGGACAGGGGATCACCCAACGAGCAGTACTTC. Translation gives CASTEDRGSPNEQYF.

This clone was found once. The chain employs TRBV7-2 and TRBJ2-2; 8 bases fit TRBD2. This CDR3 comprises 16 residues. Germline lookup yields CDR1 SGHTA and CDR2 FQGNSA. V shed 2 bases, J shed 4 bases, and the junction held 6 bases outside the gene matches. CDR3 bases: TGTGCCAGCAGCTTAAAGGGACTAGACGTCACCGGGGAGCTGTTTTTT. It is translated as CASSLKGLDVTGELFF.

This clone has only one observation. This chain uses TRBV27 with TRBJ2-1; D may be TRBD2 (5 bases). The CDR3 contains 17 residues. V was pared by 5 bases and J by 3 bases, with 20 bases between. CDR1 is MNHEY, CDR2 SMNVEV, per germline (reference sequence). For the CDR3, the DNA is TGTGCCAGCAGTCCTCAGCGGCAGTCCAACGACTACAATGAGCAGTTCTTC. Residues: CASSPQRQSNDYNEQFF.

This chain connects TRBV28 to TRBJ1-2; weak D call: TRBD1 (5 bases). The germline CDR1 and CDR2 sequences are MDHEN and SYDVKM. The CDR3 covers 15 residues. V was trimmed by 2 bases and J by 4 bases, leaving 14 bases between them. In DNA form, the CDR3 reads TGTGCCAGCAGTTTAAGTATGGGGCTCGTCTATGGCTACACCTTC. Protein: CASSLSMGLVYGYTF.

The chain recombines TRBV6-2 or TRBV6-3 with TRBJ1-5; D might be TRBD1 (5 bases). V gave up 4 bases and J gave up 2 bases, with 6 bases separating them. Germline CDR1 MNHEY, CDR2 SVGEGT. The CDR3 runs 13 residues. In nucleotides, the CDR3 is TGTGCCAGCAGTTTGACAGGCAATCAGCCCCAGCATTTT. Protein product: CASSLTGNQPQHF.

The chain joins TRBV10-3 to TRBJ2-7; TRBD1 aligns across 9 bases. This CDR3 spans 15 amino acids. Germline lookup yields CDR1 ENHRY and CDR2 SYGVKD. V was clipped by 3 bases and J by 0 bases; unmatched bases: 3. The CDR3, as DNA: TGTGCCATCAGTGACCGGGACAGGGTCTCCTACGAGCAGTACTTC. Its protein is CAISDRDRVSYEQYF.

This clone was observed once. The CDR3 ends on some other residue instead of the conserved phenylalanine or tryptophan, so this is likely a read error. The DNA is left out, because the CDR3 cannot be placed on it with certainty; the CDR3 is given as TCRdb lists it. The chain links TRBV21-1 to TRBJ2-7; TRBD1, as called in the table, went unchecked against the DNA. TRBV21-1 constitutes a pseudogene. The CDR3 is made up of 14 amino acids, end residues included. The CDR3 protein is CASSKGRGRTFSAD.

This chain joins TRBV20-1 and TRBJ1-2; maybe TRBD1 (5 bases). The germline V gene has CDR1 DFQATT and CDR2 SNEGSKA (reference sequence). The V and J ends lost 4 bases and 2 bases respectively, with 5 bases between them. CDR3 length: 11 amino acids. The CDR3 sequence is CSATGNYGYTF. The CDR3 DNA reads as TGCAGTGCTACAGGGAACTATGGCTACACCTTC.

In its sample, this clone was seen once. The V gene is TRBV7-2, the J gene TRBJ2-7, with D unresolved. Germline assignment: CDR1 SGHTA and CDR2 FQGNSA. V dropped 1 base and J dropped 7 bases, with 11 bases sitting between them. This CDR3 is 13 amino acids long. The CDR3 region has the DNA TGTGCCAGCAGCTTAGACTCCCTGATGGAGCAGTACTTC. It is translated as CASSLDSLMEQYF.

This sequence joins TRBV19 and TRBJ1-1; D gene uncertain. This CDR3 is built from 15 residues. The V end was cut by 1 base, the J end by 0 bases, with 9 bases between. The germline CDR1 and CDR2 sequences are LNHDA and SQIVND (reference sequence). The CDR3 reads CASSIAGGMNTEAFF. CDR3 bases: TGTGCCAGTAGTATAGCCGGAGGCATGAACACTGAAGCTTTCTTT. Filled out from reference TRBV19 and TRBJ1-1, the complete variable domain reads DGGITQSPKYLFRKEGQNVTLSCEQNLNHDAMYWYRQDPGQGLRLIYYSQIVNDFQKGDIAEGYSVSREKKESFPLTVTSAQKNPTAFYLCASSIAGGMNTEAFFGQGTRLTVV.

This clone was counted between two and nine times. CDR3 coding DNA: TGCGCCAGCAGCCCGACAGGGTCTGTCTCGGGAAACACCATATATTTT. It codes for CASSPTGSVSGNTIYF. The chain combines TRBV5-1 with TRBJ1-3; 7 nucleotides match TRBD1. Trimming removed 4 bases from V and 4 bases from J; junction bases left unmatched: 11. CDR1 is SGHRS, CDR2 YFSETQ, per germline. The CDR3 is made up of 16 amino acids.

The chain is built from TRBV3-1 (or the pseudogene TRBV3-2) and TRBJ1-2; D remains unclear. V was cut by 0 bases and J by 5 bases, with 4 bases left in between. The CDR3 spans 12 residues. Germline assignment: CDR1 LGHDT and CDR2 YNNKEL (reference sequence). For the CDR3, the DNA is TGTGCCAGCAGCCAAGAACAGTATGGCTACACCTTC. Residues: CASSQEQYGYTF.